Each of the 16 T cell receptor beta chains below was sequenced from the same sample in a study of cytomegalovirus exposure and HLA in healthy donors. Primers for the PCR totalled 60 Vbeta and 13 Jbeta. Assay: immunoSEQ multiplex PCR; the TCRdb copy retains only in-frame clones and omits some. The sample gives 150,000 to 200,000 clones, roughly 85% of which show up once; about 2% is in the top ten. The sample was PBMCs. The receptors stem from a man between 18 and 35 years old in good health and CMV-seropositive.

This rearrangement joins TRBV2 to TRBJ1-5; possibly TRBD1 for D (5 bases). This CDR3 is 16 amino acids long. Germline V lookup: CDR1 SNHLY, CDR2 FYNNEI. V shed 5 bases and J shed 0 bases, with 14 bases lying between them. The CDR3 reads CASSLSGWDSNQPQHF. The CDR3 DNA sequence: TGTGCCAGCAGTTTATCAGGGTGGGATAGCAATCAGCCCCAGCATTTT.

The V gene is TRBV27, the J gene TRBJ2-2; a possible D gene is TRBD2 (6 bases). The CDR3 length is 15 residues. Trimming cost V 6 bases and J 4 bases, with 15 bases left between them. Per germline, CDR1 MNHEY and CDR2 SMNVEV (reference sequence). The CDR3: CASSLGDLLTGELFF. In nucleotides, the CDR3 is TGTGCCAGCAGCCTGGGGGACTTACTCACCGGGGAGCTGTTTTTT.

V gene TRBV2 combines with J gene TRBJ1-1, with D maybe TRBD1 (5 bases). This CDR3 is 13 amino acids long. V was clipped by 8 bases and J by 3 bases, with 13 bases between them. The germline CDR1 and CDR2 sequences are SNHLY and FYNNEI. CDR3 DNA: TGTGCCAGCTGGGCGGGACCCTACACTGAAGCTTTCTTT. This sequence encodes CASWAGPYTEAFF.

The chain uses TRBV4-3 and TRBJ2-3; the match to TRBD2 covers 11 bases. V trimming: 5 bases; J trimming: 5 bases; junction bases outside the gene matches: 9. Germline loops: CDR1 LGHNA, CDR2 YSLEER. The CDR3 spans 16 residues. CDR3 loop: CASSYDLAGGRDTQYF. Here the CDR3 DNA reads TGCGCCAGCAGCTATGACTTAGCGGGGGGGCGAGATACGCAGTATTTT.

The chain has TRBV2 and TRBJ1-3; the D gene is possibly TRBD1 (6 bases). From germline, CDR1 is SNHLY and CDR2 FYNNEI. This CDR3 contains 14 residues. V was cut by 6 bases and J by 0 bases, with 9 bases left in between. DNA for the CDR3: TGTGCCAGCAGGGGGGACATCTCTGGAAACACCATATATTTT. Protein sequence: CASRGDISGNTIYF.

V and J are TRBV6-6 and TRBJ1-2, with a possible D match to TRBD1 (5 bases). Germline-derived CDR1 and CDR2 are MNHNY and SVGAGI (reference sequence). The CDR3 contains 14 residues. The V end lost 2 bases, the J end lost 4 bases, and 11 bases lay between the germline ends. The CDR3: CASSYPTAPYGYTF. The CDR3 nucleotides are TGTGCCAGCAGTTACCCGACAGCCCCCTATGGCTACACCTTC.

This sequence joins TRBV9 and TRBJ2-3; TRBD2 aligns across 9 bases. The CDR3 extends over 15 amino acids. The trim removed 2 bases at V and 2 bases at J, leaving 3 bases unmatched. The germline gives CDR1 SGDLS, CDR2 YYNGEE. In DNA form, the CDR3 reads TGTGCCAGCAGCGTGCTAGCGGGGTACACAGATACGCAGTATTTT. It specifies CASSVLAGYTDTQYF.

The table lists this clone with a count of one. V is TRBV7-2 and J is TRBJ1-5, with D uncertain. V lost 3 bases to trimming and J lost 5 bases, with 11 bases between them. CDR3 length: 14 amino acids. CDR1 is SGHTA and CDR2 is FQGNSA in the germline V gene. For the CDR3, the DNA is TGTGCCAGCAGCTTTAGGGAGCCGTATCAGCCCCAGCATTTT. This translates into CASSFREPYQPQHF.

The CDR3 sequence: CAIRATGSEQYF. CDR3 nucleotide sequence: TGTGCCATCAGAGCGACAGGGAGCGAGCAGTACTTC. The chain is built from TRBV10-3 and TRBJ2-7; 7 bases fit TRBD1. Germline CDR1 and CDR2: ENHRY and SYGVKD. The CDR3 spans 12 residues. Trimming at V came to 6 bases and at J to 6 bases, leaving 5 bases not matched to a gene.

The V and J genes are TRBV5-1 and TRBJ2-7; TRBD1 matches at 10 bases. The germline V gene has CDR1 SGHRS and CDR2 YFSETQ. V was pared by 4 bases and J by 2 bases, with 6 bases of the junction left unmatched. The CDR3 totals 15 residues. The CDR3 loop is CASSLSGTGAYEQYF. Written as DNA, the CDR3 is TGCGCCAGCAGCCTCTCCGGGACAGGGGCCTACGAGCAGTACTTC.

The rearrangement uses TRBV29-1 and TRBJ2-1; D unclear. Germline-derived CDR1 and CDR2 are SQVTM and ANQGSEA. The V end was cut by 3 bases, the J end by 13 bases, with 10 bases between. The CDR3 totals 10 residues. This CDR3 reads CSVDAPTQFF. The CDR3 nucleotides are TGCAGCGTTGACGCGCCGACTCAGTTCTTC.

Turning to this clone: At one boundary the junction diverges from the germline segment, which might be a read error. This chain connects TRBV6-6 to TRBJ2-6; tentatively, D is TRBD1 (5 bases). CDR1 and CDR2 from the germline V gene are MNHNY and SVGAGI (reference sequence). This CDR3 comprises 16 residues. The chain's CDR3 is CASSYSMGSGANGLTF. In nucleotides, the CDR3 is TGTGCCAGCAGTTACTCGATGGGCTCTGGGGCCAACGGCCTGACTTTC.

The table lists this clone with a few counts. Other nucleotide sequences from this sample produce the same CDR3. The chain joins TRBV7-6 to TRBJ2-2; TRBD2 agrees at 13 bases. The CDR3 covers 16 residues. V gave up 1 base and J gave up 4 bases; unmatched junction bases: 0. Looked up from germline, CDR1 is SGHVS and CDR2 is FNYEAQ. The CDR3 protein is CASSLGLAGGTGELFF. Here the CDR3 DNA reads TGTGCCAGCAGCTTAGGACTAGCGGGGGGCACCGGGGAGCTGTTTTTT.

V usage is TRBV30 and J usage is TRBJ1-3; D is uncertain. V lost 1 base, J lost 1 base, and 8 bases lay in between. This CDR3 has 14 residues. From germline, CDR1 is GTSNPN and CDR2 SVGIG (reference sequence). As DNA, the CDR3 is TGTGCCTGGAGTGAGCAGGCTTCTGGAAACACCATATATTTT. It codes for CAWSEQASGNTIYF.

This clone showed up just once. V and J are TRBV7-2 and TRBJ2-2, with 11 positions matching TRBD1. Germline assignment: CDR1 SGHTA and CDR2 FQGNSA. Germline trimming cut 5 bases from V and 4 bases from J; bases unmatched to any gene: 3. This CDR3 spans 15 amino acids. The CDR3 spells CASSRTGGGTGELFF. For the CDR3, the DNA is TGTGCCAGCAGCCGGACAGGGGGCGGCACCGGGGAGCTGTTTTTT.

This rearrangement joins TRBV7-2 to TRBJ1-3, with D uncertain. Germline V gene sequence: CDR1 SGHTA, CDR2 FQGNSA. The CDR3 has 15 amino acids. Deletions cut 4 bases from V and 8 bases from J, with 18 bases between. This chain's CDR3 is CASSSQPTTLDTIYF. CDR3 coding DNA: TGTGCCAGCAGCTCCCAACCGACTACCCTCGACACCATATATTTT.